This T cell receptor (beta chain) was recovered during a study of T cell responses to AZD1222 COVID-19 vaccine. Study results and limitations: Following two doses of AZD1222, Spike-specific TCR breadth and depth rose.

The CDR3 runs 13 residues. V shed 3 bases and J 15 bases; nucleotides not matched to a gene: 9. CDR1 and CDR2 (germline): LGHDT, YNNKEL (reference sequence). Generated by immunoSEQ multiplex PCR, the TCRdb table keeps only in-frame clones and is missing some. The top ten clones hold approximately 1.5% of a sample with 140,000 or so clones, 92% of them seen once. On this clone itself: No antigen is known for it.

This sample comprised peripheral blood, obtained on day 0 of AZD1222 vaccination. The sequence was collected from an adult in good health. The chain couples TRBV3-1 (or the pseudogene TRBV3-2) to TRBJ2-1, with 9 bases that match TRBD2. The CDR3 reads CASSQGSGRGGFF. The CDR3 coding sequence is TGTGCCAGCAGCCAGGGTAGCGGGAGAGGGGGGTTCTTC.